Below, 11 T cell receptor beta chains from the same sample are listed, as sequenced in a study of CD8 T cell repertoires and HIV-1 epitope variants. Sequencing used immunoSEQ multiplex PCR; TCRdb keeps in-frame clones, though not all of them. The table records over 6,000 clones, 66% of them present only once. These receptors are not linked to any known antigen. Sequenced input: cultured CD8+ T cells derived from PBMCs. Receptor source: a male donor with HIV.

CDR3 amino acids: CASTKQGGYGYTF. In DNA, the CDR3 is TGTGCCAGCACGAAACAGGGAGGCTATGGCTACACCTTC. This rearrangement joins TRBV9 to TRBJ1-2; perhaps TRBD1 as D (6 bases). With 6 bases removed from V and 4 bases from J, the gap between germline ends came to 13 bases. The CDR3 totals 13 residues. Germline V lookup: CDR1 SGDLS, CDR2 YYNGEE.

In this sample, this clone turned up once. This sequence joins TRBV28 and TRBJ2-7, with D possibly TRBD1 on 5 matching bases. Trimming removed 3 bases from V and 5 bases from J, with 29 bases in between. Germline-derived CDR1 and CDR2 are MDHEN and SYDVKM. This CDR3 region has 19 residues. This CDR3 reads CASSFPTPGGRGPMHEQYF. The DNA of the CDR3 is TGTGCCAGCAGTTTCCCCACCCCAGGCGGAAGGGGTCCCATGCACGAGCAGTACTTC. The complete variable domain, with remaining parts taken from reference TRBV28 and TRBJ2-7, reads DVKVTQSSRYLVKRTGEKVFLECVQDMDHENMFWYRQDPGLGLRLIYFSYDVKMKEKGDIPEGYSVSREKKERFSLILESASTNQTSMYLCASSFPTPGGRGPMHEQYFGPGTRLTVT.

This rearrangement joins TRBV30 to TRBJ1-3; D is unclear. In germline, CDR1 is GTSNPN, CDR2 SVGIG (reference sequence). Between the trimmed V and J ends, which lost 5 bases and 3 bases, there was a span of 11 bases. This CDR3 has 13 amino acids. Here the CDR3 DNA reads TGTGCCTGGCCAGACTCGGATGGAAACACCATATATTTT. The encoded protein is CAWPDSDGNTIYF.

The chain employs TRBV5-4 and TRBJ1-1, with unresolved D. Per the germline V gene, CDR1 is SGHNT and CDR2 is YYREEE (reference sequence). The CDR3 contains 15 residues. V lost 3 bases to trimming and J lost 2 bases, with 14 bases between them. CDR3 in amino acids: CASSSLSQVNTEAFF. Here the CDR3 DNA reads TGTGCCAGCAGCTCTCTATCACAAGTAAACACTGAAGCTTTCTTT.

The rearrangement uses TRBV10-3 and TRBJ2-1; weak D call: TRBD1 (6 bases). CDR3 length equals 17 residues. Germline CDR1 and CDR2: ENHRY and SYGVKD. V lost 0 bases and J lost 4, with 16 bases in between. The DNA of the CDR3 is TGTGCCATCAGTGAGTCTATGGCAGGACAGACGTACAATGAGCAGTTCTTC. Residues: CAISESMAGQTYNEQFF.

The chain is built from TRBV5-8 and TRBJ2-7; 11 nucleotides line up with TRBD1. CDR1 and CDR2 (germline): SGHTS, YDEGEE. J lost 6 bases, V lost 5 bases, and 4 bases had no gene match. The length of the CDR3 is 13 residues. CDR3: CASSPGQGGEQYF. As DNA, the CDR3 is TGTGCCAGCAGTCCGGGACAGGGGGGCGAGCAGTACTTC.

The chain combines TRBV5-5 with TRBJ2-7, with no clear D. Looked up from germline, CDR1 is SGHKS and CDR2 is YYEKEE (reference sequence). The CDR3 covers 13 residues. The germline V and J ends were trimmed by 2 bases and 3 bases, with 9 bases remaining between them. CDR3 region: CASSLDPNYEQYF. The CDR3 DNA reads TGTGCCAGCAGCTTAGATCCTAACTACGAGCAGTACTTC.

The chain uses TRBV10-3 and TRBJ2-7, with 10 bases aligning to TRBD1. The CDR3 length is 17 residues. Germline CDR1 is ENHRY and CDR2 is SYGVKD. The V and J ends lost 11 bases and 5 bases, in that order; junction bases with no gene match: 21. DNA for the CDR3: TGTGCCCACCAGGAAGGAGGGACAGGGGCGCCGGGGGACGAGCAGTACTTC. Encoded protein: CAHQEGGTGAPGDEQYF.

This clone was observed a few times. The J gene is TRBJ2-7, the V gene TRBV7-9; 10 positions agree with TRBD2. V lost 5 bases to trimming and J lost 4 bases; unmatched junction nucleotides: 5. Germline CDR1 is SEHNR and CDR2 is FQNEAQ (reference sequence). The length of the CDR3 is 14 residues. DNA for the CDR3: TGTGCCAGCAGCACTAGCGGGGCTCATTACGAGCAGTACTTC. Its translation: CASSTSGAHYEQYF.

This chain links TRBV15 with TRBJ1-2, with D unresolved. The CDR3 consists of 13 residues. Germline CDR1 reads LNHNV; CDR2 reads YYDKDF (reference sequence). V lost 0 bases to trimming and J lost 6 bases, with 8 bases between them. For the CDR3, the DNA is TGTGCCACCAGCAGAGAACAAGCCCATGGCTACACCTTC. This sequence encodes CATSREQAHGYTF.

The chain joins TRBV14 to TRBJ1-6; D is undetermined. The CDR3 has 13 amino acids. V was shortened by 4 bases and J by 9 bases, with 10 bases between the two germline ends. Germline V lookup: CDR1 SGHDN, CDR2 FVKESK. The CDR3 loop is CASSPRQSSPLHF. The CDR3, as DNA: TGTGCCAGCAGCCCCCGTCAAAGTTCACCCCTCCACTTT.